The rows below give T cell receptor beta chains drawn from one sample of a study of blood T cell repertoires in COVID-19. Sequencing used immunoSEQ multiplex PCR; TCRdb keeps in-frame clones, though not all of them. The sample has about 280,000 clones, about 83% seen once. Sequences were obtained from PBMCs or T cells enriched from blood (not recorded which). The receptors were sampled from a woman aged 40 to 49 who had recovered from COVID-19. Each CDR3 is given with its conserved first and last residue. D genes are given only for firm matches. Clone sizes are given selectively: once, few, many, or a class where the clone is expanded.

CDR3,DNA,J,size,V,D
CASSMRQVNTGELFF,TGTGCCAGCAGTATGCGACAGGTCAACACCGGGGAGCTGTTTTTT,TRBJ2-2,NA,TRBV2,NA
CASSLDFRGEQYF,TGTGCCAGCAGCTTAGATTTCAGGGGCGAGCAGTACTTC,TRBJ2-7,NA,TRBV7-6,NA
CASASGNTIYF,TGTGCCAGCGCGTCGGGAAACACCATATATTTT,TRBJ1-3,NA,TRBV7-6,NA
CASSLSRGGRGVSNEQFF,TGTGCCAGCAGTTTATCTAGGGGCGGGAGGGGGGTGAGCAATGAGCAGTTCTTC,TRBJ2-1,NA,TRBV27,TRBD2
CASSPGQVDQPQHF,TGTGCCAGCAGCCCTGGACAGGTCGACCAGCCCCAGCATTTT,TRBJ1-5,NA,TRBV7-8,TRBD1
CASSYTNPPGGGGYTF,TGTGCCAGCAGTTACACCAACCCCCCAGGGGGAGGAGGCTACACCTTC,TRBJ1-2,NA,TRBV6-5,TRBD1
CASSSRGRAYGYTF,TGTGCCAGCAGTTCCAGGGGGCGCGCCTATGGCTACACCTTC,TRBJ1-2,NA,TRBV28,TRBD1
CASSSSLENTGELFF,TGTGCCAGCAGCTCCTCACTAGAGAACACCGGGGAGCTGTTTTTT,TRBJ2-2,few,TRBV7-3,NA
CASSLVKGHWQPQHF,TGTGCCAGCAGCTTAGTGAAGGGGCATTGGCAGCCCCAGCATTTT,TRBJ1-5,NA,TRBV11-2,NA
CASSSGTGGLGELFF,TGTGCCAGCAGCTCGGGGACAGGGGGACTCGGGGAGCTGTTTTTT,TRBJ2-2,many,TRBV7-9,TRBD1
CASSLELAGVYEQYF,TGCGCCAGCAGCTTGGAGTTAGCGGGAGTTTACGAGCAGTACTTC,TRBJ2-7,NA,TRBV5-1,TRBD2
CASSRWTETSNEQYF,TGTGCCAGCTCGCGATGGACAGAAACGAGCAACGAGCAGTACTTC,TRBJ2-7,NA,TRBV18,NA
CASSYGLTGVTEAFF,TGTGCCAGCAGTTACGGCTTGACAGGGGTAACTGAAGCTTTCTTT,TRBJ1-1,NA,TRBV6-5,TRBD1
CATRPTGEGQETQYF,TGTGCCACCAGGCCGACAGGAGAAGGCCAAGAGACCCAGTACTTC,TRBJ2-5,NA,TRBV28,NA
CASSPSGRGAFF,TGTGCCAGCAGTCCTTCGGGCAGGGGAGCTTTCTTT,TRBJ1-1,few,TRBV27,NA
CASSFRGREREQYF,TGTGCCAGCAGTTTTCGCGGGAGAGAGCGCGAGCAGTACTTC,TRBJ2-7,NA,TRBV27,TRBD2
CAISGGSGEKLFF,TGTGCCATCAGTGGTGGCAGCGGCGAAAAACTGTTTTTT,TRBJ1-4,NA,TRBV10-3,NA
CASSIPGQGIHEAFF,TGTGCCAGCAGTATTCCGGGACAGGGGATTCACGAAGCTTTCTTT,TRBJ1-1,NA,TRBV28,TRBD1
CASSHGTGSGNTEAFF,TGTGCCAGCTCACACGGGACAGGCAGCGGGAACACTGAAGCTTTCTTT,TRBJ1-1,NA,TRBV18,TRBD1
CASTGLLALSYNEQFF,TGTGCCAGCACCGGACTTCTAGCACTCTCCTACAATGAGCAGTTCTTC,TRBJ2-1,NA,TRBV7-9,NA
CASSIAAGGPRNEQFF,TGTGCCAGTAGTATAGCAGCGGGAGGGCCTAGGAATGAGCAGTTCTTC,TRBJ2-1,NA,TRBV19,TRBD2
CASSMTGSSYNSPLHF,TGTGCCAGTAGTATGACCGGGAGCTCCTATAATTCACCCCTCCACTTT,TRBJ1-6,NA,TRBV19,NA
CASSLAESSYEQYF,TGTGCCAGCAGTCTTGCGGAGAGCTCCTACGAGCAGTACTTC,TRBJ2-7,NA,TRBV2,NA
CSVAGQNTEAFF,TGCAGCGTTGCAGGGCAGAACACTGAAGCTTTCTTT,TRBJ1-1,few,TRBV29-1,NA
CASSSGGTGVSNTEAFF,TGTGCCAGCAGCTCTGGCGGGACAGGGGTTTCGAACACTGAAGCTTTCTTT,TRBJ1-1,NA,TRBV7-3,TRBD1
CASSPPTGYGSNEQFF,TGTGCCAGCTCACCACCGACAGGGTATGGTTCCAATGAGCAGTTCTTC,TRBJ2-1,NA,TRBV18,TRBD1
CASSSDRVEKQYF,TGTGCCAGCAGCTCGGACAGGGTGGAGAAGCAGTACTTC,TRBJ2-7,NA,TRBV7-3,TRBD1
CASSLYEVWTPGGPGELFF,TGTGCCAGCAGTTTATATGAAGTGTGGACCCCAGGGGGCCCCGGGGAGCTGTTTTTT,TRBJ2-2,NA,TRBV28,TRBD1
CASRDRDSGNTIYF,TGTGCCAGCCGGGACAGGGACTCTGGAAACACCATATATTTT,TRBJ1-3,NA,TRBV19,TRBD1
CASHPRQGTVIADGYTF,TGCGCCAGCCACCCCCGGCAGGGGACCGTTATCGCCGATGGCTACACCTTC,TRBJ1-2,NA,TRBV4-1,NA
CASSEGLAGGEQFF,TGTGCCAGCAGTGAAGGGCTAGCGGGAGGTGAGCAGTTCTTC,TRBJ2-1,NA,TRBV6-4,TRBD2
CASSIGLAGGPNEQFF,TGCGCCAGCAGCATTGGTCTAGCGGGAGGGCCCAATGAGCAGTTCTTC,TRBJ2-1,many,TRBV4-3,TRBD2
CASSLATGTLDTEAFF,TGCGCCAGCAGCTTGGCCACCGGGACACTAGACACTGAAGCTTTCTTT,TRBJ1-1,NA,TRBV5-1,NA
CAWSPQGASITEAFF,TGTGCCTGGAGTCCGCAGGGGGCCTCGATAACTGAAGCTTTCTTT,TRBJ1-1,NA,TRBV30,TRBD1
CASSWGLAGTTDTQYF,TGTGCCAGCAGCTGGGGACTAGCGGGTACCACAGATACGCAGTATTTT,TRBJ2-3,few,TRBV11-3,TRBD2
CASSRLAGTYYEQYF,TGTGCCAGCAGTCGGCTAGCGGGAACATACTACGAGCAGTACTTC,TRBJ2-7,NA,TRBV27,TRBD2
CASSLYLLAGGGNEQFF,TGTGCCAGCAGCTTATACCTCCTAGCGGGAGGGGGGAATGAGCAGTTCTTC,TRBJ2-1,NA,TRBV7-6,TRBD2
CASGLLTGELFF,TGTGCCAGCGGGCTCCTTACCGGGGAGCTGTTTTTT,TRBJ2-2,NA,TRBV12-3/TRBV12-4,NA
CASRGQGGVDEQYF,TGTGCCAGCAGAGGACAGGGTGGTGTGGACGAGCAGTACTTC,TRBJ2-7,NA,TRBV28,TRBD1